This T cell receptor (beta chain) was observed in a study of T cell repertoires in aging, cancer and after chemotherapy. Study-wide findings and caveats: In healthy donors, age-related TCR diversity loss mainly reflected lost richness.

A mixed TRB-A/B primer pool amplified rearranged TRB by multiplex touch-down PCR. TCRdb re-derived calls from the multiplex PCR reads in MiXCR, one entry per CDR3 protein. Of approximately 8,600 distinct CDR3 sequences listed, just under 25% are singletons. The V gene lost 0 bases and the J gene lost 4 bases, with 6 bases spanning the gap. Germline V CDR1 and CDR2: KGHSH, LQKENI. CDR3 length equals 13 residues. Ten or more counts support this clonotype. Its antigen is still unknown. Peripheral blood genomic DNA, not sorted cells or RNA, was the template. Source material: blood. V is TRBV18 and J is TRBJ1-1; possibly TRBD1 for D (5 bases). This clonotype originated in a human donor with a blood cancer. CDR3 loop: CASSPPGGTEAFF. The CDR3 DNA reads TGTGCCAGCTCACCACCGGGGGGCACTGAAGCTTTCTTT.